This T cell receptor beta chain was captured in a study of CD8 T cells in ankylosing spondylitis. Study-wide points: CD8+ cells made up the disease-linked clones, which were relatively rare in peripheral blood.

Construction of TCR beta libraries was performed using quantitative 5'-RACE with molecular barcodes. TCRdb re-called the 5' RACE reads through MiXCR, storing one row per CDR3 protein. The repertoire holds 50,000 or so distinct CDR3 sequences, with roughly 7.3% as singletons. The CDR3 is 15 residues long. V lost 7 bases and J 0 bases, leaving 18 bases between the germline ends. CDR1 is SQVTM and CDR2 is ANQGSEA in the germline V gene. This clonotype was observed a few times. Antigen unknown. Input material: blood, either unsorted or a sorted T cell fraction (not recorded which). The TCR comes from a female donor with ankylosing spondylitis or in good health (not recorded which). This chain links TRBV29-1 with TRBJ1-2, with a possible D match to TRBD1 (5 bases). CDR3 protein: CSAPVWDLANYGYTF. The CDR3 nucleotides are TGCAGCGCTCCTGTTTGGGACCTAGCTAACTATGGCTACACCTTC.